These 20 T cell receptor beta chains originate from one sample sequenced in a study of vaccination effects on CD4 cells after COVID-19. Here immunoSEQ multiplex PCR was the method, and the copy in TCRdb shows in-frame clones only, minus some. The sample has tens of thousands of clones, 70% to 75% seen once. Their antigens are not known. ViraFEST assay sequencing came after antigen-specific CD4+ T cells were expanded with viral peptide pools. Cultured cells yielded isolated CD4+ T cells after 10 to 11 days. Either the mRNA-1273 or the BNT162b2 vaccine was given to participants as two doses. This sample comprised CD4+ T cells from PBMCs cultured with HCoV-229E spike peptides, obtained after COVID-19 vaccination. All receptors derive from a human donor who received a COVID-19 vaccine.

This chain uses TRBV10-2 with TRBJ2-7; 7 positions agree with TRBD1. J lost 5 bases, V lost 6 bases, and 4 bases had no gene match. The CDR3 extends over 12 amino acids. Germline V lookup: CDR1 WSHSY, CDR2 SAAADI. CDR3 amino acids: CASRETGNEQYV. The CDR3 nucleotides read TGCGCCAGCAGGGAGACAGGGAACGAGCAGTACGTC.

The V and J genes are TRBV18 and TRBJ2-7; weak D call: TRBD2 (5 bases). Germline CDR1 is KGHSH and CDR2 is LQKENI. This CDR3 is built from 13 residues. With 4 bases removed from V and 0 bases from J, the gap between germline ends came to 7 bases. The CDR3 here is CASSLGSSYEQYV. CDR3 nucleotides: TGTGCCAGCTCACTAGGGAGCTCCTACGAGCAGTACGTC.

This clone was observed a handful of times. This chain links TRBV5-1 with TRBJ2-7, with TRBD2 matching over 7 bases. The V gene end was trimmed by 4 bases and the J gene end by 2 bases; junction bases not matched to a gene: 6. The V gene's germline CDR1 is SGHRS and CDR2 YFSETQ. The CDR3 covers 14 residues. The CDR3 nucleotides are TGCGCCAGCAGCCCGTCCGCGGGGGCCTACGAGCAGTACGTC. It encodes CASSPSAGAYEQYV.

The V call is TRBV12-3 or TRBV12-4, the J call TRBJ2-5; TRBD2 is a possible D gene (5 bases). The CDR3 consists of 13 residues. The V end was cut by 8 bases, the J end by 7 bases, with 17 bases between. The CDR3 DNA reads as TGTGCCAGCGGCCCCCCCGGGGTCGGGACCCAGTACTTC. Its translation is CASGPPGVGTQYF.

The chain uses TRBV18 and TRBJ2-2; D remains unclear. The V gene's germline CDR1 is KGHSH and CDR2 LQKENI. V lost 2 bases to trimming and J lost 4 bases, with 8 bases between them. The CDR3 is 14 residues long. CDR3: CASSPGFRTGELFF. The CDR3 DNA follows: TGTGCCAGCTCACCAGGGTTCCGCACCGGGGAGCTGTTTTTT.

The chain is built from TRBV7-2 and TRBJ1-1; D might be TRBD1 (5 bases). CDR3 size: 14 residues. V lost 3 bases and J lost 0, with 8 bases in between. Germline V CDR1 and CDR2: SGHTA, FQGNSA. CDR3 residues: CASSLTAMNTEAFF. In DNA form, the CDR3 reads TGTGCCAGCAGCTTGACAGCTATGAACACTGAAGCTTTCTTT.

The chain recombines TRBV10-2 with TRBJ1-6, with TRBD1 matching over 7 bases. With V trimmed by 6 bases and J by 7 bases, 9 bases remained unmatched. The length of the CDR3 is 15 residues. In germline, CDR1 is WSHSY, CDR2 SAAADI. CDR3 residues: CASRDQGTVNSPLHF. The CDR3 DNA reads as TGCGCCAGCAGGGACCAAGGGACAGTAAATTCACCCCTCCACTTT.

V gene TRBV6-1 combines with J gene TRBJ2-5, with D perhaps TRBD1 (5 bases). Per the germline V gene, CDR1 is MNHNS and CDR2 is SASEGT. V gave up 1 base and J gave up 0 bases, with 12 bases separating them. The CDR3 has 16 amino acids. This chain's CDR3 is CASSEGTRSYQETQYF. The CDR3 region has the DNA TGTGCCAGCAGTGAAGGGACAAGATCGTACCAAGAGACCCAGTACTTC.

This chain connects TRBV2 to TRBJ1-2; D gene unclear. The germline V and J ends were trimmed by 0 bases and 8 bases, with 13 bases remaining between them. The CDR3 extends over 14 amino acids. Per the germline V gene, CDR1 is SNHLY and CDR2 is FYNNEI. Written as DNA, the CDR3 is TGTGCCAGCAGTGAAGCTGTCAGGACTAGAGGCTACACCTTC. It specifies CASSEAVRTRGYTF.

The chain has TRBV7-9 and TRBJ1-1; D is unresolved. The V end lost 3 bases, the J end lost 5 bases, and 7 bases lay between the germline ends. The length of the CDR3 is 12 residues. Germline V CDR1 and CDR2: SEHNR, FQNEAQ (reference sequence). CDR3 DNA: TGTGCCAGCAGCTTTGCGGGGACTGAAGCTTTCTTT. Its translation is CASSFAGTEAFF.

The chain carries TRBV15 and TRBJ2-5, with D tentatively TRBD1 (6 bases). The V end was cut by 8 bases, the J end by 4 bases, with 20 bases between. Germline loops: CDR1 LNHNV, CDR2 YYDKDF (reference sequence). CDR3 length: 15 residues. CDR3 in DNA: TGTGCCACCCCCTGTTTGGGACAAGTACGAGAGACCCAGTACTTC. Translating gives CATPCLGQVRETQYF.

The chain combines TRBV27 with TRBJ1-5; tentative D call: TRBD1 (6 bases). The germline V gene has CDR1 MNHEY and CDR2 SMNVEV (reference sequence). The CDR3 contains 14 residues. The V end lost 5 bases, the J end lost 2 bases, and 10 bases lay between the germline ends. The CDR3 protein is CASSAPGGNQPQHF. The CDR3 nucleotides are TGTGCCAGCAGTGCGCCAGGGGGCAATCAGCCCCAGCATTTT.

This chain joins TRBV4-1 and TRBJ1-3; 7 positions agree with TRBD1. Trimming cost V 1 base and J 4 bases; bases outside gene matches: 7. Germline V gene lookup returns CDR1 MGHRA and CDR2 YSYEKL. This CDR3 spans 16 amino acids. CDR3 sequence (DNA): TGCGCCAGCAGCCAAGGAAGACAGGGTGTAGGAAACACCATATATTTT. This translates into CASSQGRQGVGNTIYF.

J is TRBJ2-7 and V is TRBV7-2; D unclear. The CDR3 runs to 13 residues. CDR1 SGHTA and CDR2 FQGNSA come from the germline V gene. V was trimmed by 4 bases and J by 2 bases, leaving 9 bases between them. CDR3 bases: TGTGCCAGCAGCTGGACGGAGACCTACGAGCAGTACGTC. It translates to CASSWTETYEQYV.

The genes are TRBV4-1 and TRBJ2-1; TRBD2 matches at 13 bases. Germline V gives CDR1 MGHRA, CDR2 YSYEKL. This CDR3 has 15 residues. Trimming at V came to 4 bases and at J to 10 bases, leaving 7 bases not matched to a gene. The DNA for the CDR3 is TGCGCCAGCAGCCGAGGGACTAGCGGGGTTTTCGAGCAGTTCTTC. Protein: CASSRGTSGVFEQFF.

The CDR3: CASSLPGTGIGGYTF. The CDR3 coding sequence is TGCGCCAGCAGCTTACCCGGGACAGGGATAGGTGGCTACACCTTC. The chain employs TRBV5-1 and TRBJ1-2; 9 bases fit TRBD1. CDR3 size: 15 residues. Germline values: CDR1 SGHRS, CDR2 YFSETQ. V shed 2 bases, J shed 7 bases, and the junction held 9 bases outside the gene matches.

The chain employs TRBV24-1 and TRBJ2-3; 12 positions match TRBD2. J gave up 4 bases and V 4 bases, and 8 bases lay outside the gene matches. This CDR3 is 17 amino acids long. Germline CDR1 reads KGHDR; CDR2 reads SFDVKD. In nucleotides, the CDR3 is TGTGCCACCAGTGAACCAATACTAGCGGGGGGTGCAGATACGCAGTATTTT. It yields the protein CATSEPILAGGADTQYF.

The CDR3 protein is CASSARGESDEKLFF. The DNA of the CDR3 is TGCGCCAGCAGCGCTAGAGGAGAGTCTGATGAAAAACTGTTTTTT. The chain combines TRBV4-3 with TRBJ1-4; no clear D gene. The germline V and J ends were trimmed by 5 bases and 6 bases, with 16 bases remaining between them. Germline V gene lookup returns CDR1 LGHNA and CDR2 YSLEER. CDR3 size: 15 residues.

The CDR3 DNA follows: TGCGCCAGCAGTCCGAGGACGGGCACTAACTATGGCTACACCTTC. This codes for CASSPRTGTNYGYTF. The chain links TRBV10-1 to TRBJ1-2; D gene uncertain. V dropped 5 bases and J dropped 0 bases, with 13 bases sitting between them. The CDR3 loop spans 15 amino acids. CDR1 and CDR2 (germline): WNHNN, SYGVQD (reference sequence).

The chain links TRBV15 to TRBJ2-5; D remains unclear. V lost 6 bases and J lost 4, with 6 bases in between. The CDR3 has 11 residues. Germline V gene data show CDR1 as LNHNV and CDR2 as YYDKDF (reference sequence). CDR3 protein: CATRVTETQYF. The CDR3 nucleotides read TGTGCCACCAGAGTCACAGAGACCCAGTACTTC.